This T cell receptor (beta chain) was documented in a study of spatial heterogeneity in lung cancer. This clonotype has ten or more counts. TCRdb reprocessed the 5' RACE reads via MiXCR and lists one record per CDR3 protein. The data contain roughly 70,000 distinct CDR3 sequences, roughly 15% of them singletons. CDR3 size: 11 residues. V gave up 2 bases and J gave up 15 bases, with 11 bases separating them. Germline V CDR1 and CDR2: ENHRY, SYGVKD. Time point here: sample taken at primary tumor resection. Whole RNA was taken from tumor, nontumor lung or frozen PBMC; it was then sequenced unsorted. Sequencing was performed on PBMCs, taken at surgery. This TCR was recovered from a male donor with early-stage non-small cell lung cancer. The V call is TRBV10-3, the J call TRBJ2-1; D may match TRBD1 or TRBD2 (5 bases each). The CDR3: CAISEGRDLFF. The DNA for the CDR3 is TGTGCCATCAGTGAGGGACGGGACCTGTTCTTC.